This T cell receptor (beta chain) originates from a study of neurological immune-mediated disorders. MiXCR, run by TCRdb on the 5' RACE reads, gives a single entry per CDR3 protein. This repertoire shows 40,000 or so distinct CDR3 sequences, roughly 14% found once; its top ten account for roughly a quarter. At least ten counts were recorded for this clonotype. This CDR3 is 11 amino acids long. V was trimmed by 6 bases and J by 8 bases, leaving 10 bases between them. Germline-derived CDR1 and CDR2 are SGHTA and FQGTGA. This receptor was obtained from a woman in her forties or fifties with HTLV-1-associated myelopathy (HAM/TSP). The source material was PBMCs. The chain is built from TRBV7-3 and TRBJ1-2; D not resolved. CDR3 protein: CASSSMEGYTF. In nucleotides, the CDR3 is TGTGCCAGCAGTTCTATGGAAGGCTACACCTTC. The whole variable domain, filled in from reference TRBV7-3 and TRBJ1-2, reads GAGVSQTPSNKVTEKGKYVELRCDPISGHTALYWYRQSLGQGPEFLIYFQGTGAADDSGLPNDRFFAVRPEGSVSTLKIQRTERGDSAVYLCASSSMEGYTFGSGTRLTVV.